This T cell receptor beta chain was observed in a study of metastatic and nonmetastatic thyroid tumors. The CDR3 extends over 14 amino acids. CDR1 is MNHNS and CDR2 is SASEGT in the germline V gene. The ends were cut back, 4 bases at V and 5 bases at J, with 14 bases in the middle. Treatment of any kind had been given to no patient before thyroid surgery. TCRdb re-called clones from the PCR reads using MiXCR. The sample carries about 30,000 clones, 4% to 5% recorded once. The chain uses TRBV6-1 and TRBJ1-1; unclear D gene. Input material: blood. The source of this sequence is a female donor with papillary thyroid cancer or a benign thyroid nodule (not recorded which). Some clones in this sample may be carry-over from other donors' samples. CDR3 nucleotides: TGTGCCAGCAGTGGTTTCCGGGCCGGTACTGAAGCTTTCTTT. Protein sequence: CASSGFRAGTEAFF.